The 14 T cell receptor beta chains below were found in one sample sequenced in a study of shared T cell receptors in the human thymus. The table came from immunoSEQ multiplex PCR; TCRdb's copy has only in-frame clones and leaves some out. The sample has about 380,000 clones; about 95% are singletons. Sequenced material: thymocytes. These receptors came from a human donor.

This clone has only one observation. The J gene is TRBJ2-5, the V gene TRBV6-6, with 7 bases fitting TRBD2. The V segment lost 6 bases and the J segment 6 bases; nucleotides outside the gene matches: 16. The CDR3 covers 16 residues. Germline V CDR1 and CDR2: MNHNY, SVGAGI (reference sequence). The CDR3 DNA reads as TGTGCCAGCAGCCCCGAGAATTACGCGGGAGTAAAGACCCAGTACTTC. Residues: CASSPENYAGVKTQYF.

This chain joins TRBV28 and TRBJ2-7; D perhaps matches TRBD1 (5 bases). In germline, CDR1 is MDHEN, CDR2 SYDVKM. CDR3 size: 15 residues. Trimming took 5 bases from V and 4 from J, leaving 18 bases between them. The CDR3 reads CASSPQAKGTYEQYF. Here the CDR3 DNA reads TGTGCCAGCAGTCCACAGGCCAAGGGAACTTACGAGCAGTACTTC.

V and J are TRBV5-4 and TRBJ2-7, with TRBD2 matching over 10 bases. Trimming cost V 4 bases and J 3 bases; bases outside gene matches: 13. The CDR3 is 17 amino acids. The germline CDR1 and CDR2 sequences are SGHNT and YYREEE (reference sequence). In nucleotides, the CDR3 is TGTGCCAGCAGCCGGGCCCAACGGTCTAGCGGGAGCTACGAGCAGTACTTC. It is translated as CASSRAQRSSGSYEQYF.

The chain combines TRBV29-1 with TRBJ2-2; TRBD2 might be the D (6 bases). The CDR3 spans 15 residues. Trimming left V 6 bases short and J 0 bases short, with 14 bases between. From germline, CDR1 is SQVTM and CDR2 ANQGSEA. CDR3 residues: CSVAGIGANTGELFF. CDR3 sequence (DNA): TGCAGCGTCGCGGGAATTGGGGCGAACACCGGGGAGCTGTTTTTT.

This chain connects TRBV25-1 to TRBJ2-2; TRBD1 matches at 9 bases. Germline V gene sequence: CDR1 MGHDK, CDR2 SYGVNS. With V trimmed by 5 bases and J by 2 bases, 3 bases remained unmatched. This CDR3 has 15 amino acids. Here the CDR3 reads CASSPGQGNTGELFF. CDR3 bases: TGTGCCAGCAGTCCGGGACAGGGCAACACCGGGGAGCTGTTTTTT.

The CDR3 DNA follows: TGTGCCAGCAGTCTCCAGGGGTCTCCTTACTACGAGCAGTACTTC. Its protein product is CASSLQGSPYYEQYF. The chain combines TRBV27 with TRBJ2-7, with D perhaps TRBD1 (6 bases). Germline lookup yields CDR1 MNHEY and CDR2 SMNVEV (reference sequence). The CDR3 sequence is 15 residues long. Trimming removed 5 bases at V and 3 bases at J, with 17 bases between.

This chain joins TRBV12-5 and TRBJ2-5; no firm D call. The CDR3 length is 13 residues. V gave up 5 bases and J gave up 2 bases, with 9 bases separating them. Germline V gene lookup returns CDR1 LGHNT and CDR2 FRNRAP. CDR3 DNA: TGTGCTAGTGGTCCGGAGAAGCAAGAGACCCAGTACTTC. It translates to CASGPEKQETQYF.

The chain employs TRBV25-1 and TRBJ2-5; D possibly uses TRBD1 or TRBD2 (5 bases each). The CDR3 is made up of 14 amino acids. Germline V gives CDR1 MGHDK, CDR2 SYGVNS. The V and J ends lost 0 bases and 4 bases respectively, with 9 bases between them. Here the CDR3 DNA reads TGTGCCAGCAGTGAATATATTGGGGGAGAGACCCAGTACTTC. Translated: CASSEYIGGETQYF. The full variable domain, in which reference TRBV25-1 and TRBJ2-5 provide the parts outside the CDR3, is EADIYQTPRYLVIGTGKKITLECSQTMGHDKMYWYQQDPGMELHLIHYSYGVNSTEKGDLSSESTVSRIRTEHFPLTLESARPSHTSQYLCASSEYIGGETQYFGPGTRLLVL.

The V and J genes are TRBV4-1 and TRBJ2-2; TRBD1 might be the D (6 bases). CDR1 MGHRA and CDR2 YSYEKL come from the germline V gene. The CDR3 sequence is 19 residues long. Trimming cost V 4 bases and J 5 bases, with 26 bases left between them. The chain's CDR3 is CASSPRDSLGDNNTGELFF. CDR3 DNA sequence: TGCGCCAGCAGCCCCAGAGATAGCCTCGGGGACAACAATACCGGGGAGCTGTTTTTT.

The count of this clone is one. The chain employs TRBV5-4 and TRBJ1-2, with D perhaps TRBD1 (5 bases). The CDR3 has 13 amino acids. Germline lookup yields CDR1 SGHNT and CDR2 YYREEE (reference sequence). With 1 base removed from V and 8 bases from J, the gap between germline ends came to 12 bases. The CDR3 DNA sequence: TGTGCCAGCAGCTTGAGACAGATCTACGGCTACACCTTC. It specifies CASSLRQIYGYTF.

The V and J genes are TRBV5-4 and TRBJ2-2; 8 bases fit TRBD1. Germline CDR1 reads SGHNT; CDR2 reads YYREEE (reference sequence). The CDR3 totals 15 residues. V shed 5 bases and J 1 base; nucleotides not matched to a gene: 4. The CDR3 DNA follows: TGTGCCAGCAGGAAGACAGGGGAGAACACCGGGGAGCTGTTTTTT. Its protein product is CASRKTGENTGELFF. Using reference TRBV5-4 and TRBJ2-2 for the parts outside the CDR3, the full variable domain is ETGVTQSPTHLIKTRGQQVTLRCSSQSGHNTVSWYQQALGQGPQFIFQYYREEENGRGNFPPRFSGLQFPNYSSELNVNALELDDSALYLCASRKTGENTGELFFGEGSRLTVL.

The rearrangement uses TRBV5-4 and TRBJ1-3; TRBD1 agrees at 7 bases. This CDR3 region has 16 residues. CDR1 is SGHNT, CDR2 YYREEE, per germline (reference sequence). The trim removed 0 bases at V and 2 bases at J, leaving 5 bases unmatched. The DNA for the CDR3 is TGTGCCAGCAGCTTGGTGACAGGGAGGACTGGAAACACCATATATTTT. Amino acid sequence: CASSLVTGRTGNTIYF.

This clone was picked up a small number of times. This rearrangement joins TRBV19 to TRBJ1-2; D is possibly TRBD1 (5 bases). CDR3 length: 13 residues. Trimming took 3 bases from V and 3 from J, leaving 8 bases between them. Germline assignment: CDR1 LNHDA and CDR2 SQIVND (reference sequence). CDR3 sequence (DNA): TGTGCCAGTAGTATCCCCAGGGACTATGGCTACACCTTC. The encoded protein is CASSIPRDYGYTF. Based on the CDR3 plus reference TRBV19 and TRBJ1-2, the full variable domain is DGGITQSPKYLFRKEGQNVTLSCEQNLNHDAMYWYRQDPGQGLRLIYYSQIVNDFQKGDIAEGYSVSREKKESFPLTVTSAQKNPTAFYLCASSIPRDYGYTFGSGTRLTVV.

The chain carries TRBV11-3 and TRBJ2-7; TRBD1 matches 10 bases. V was clipped by 4 bases and J by 5 bases; unmatched bases: 17. The CDR3 length is 18 residues. Germline assignment: CDR1 SGHNT and CDR2 YENEEA. DNA for the CDR3: TGTGCCAGCAGCTCCCCACCGGGACAGGGGACCCTTAGGGACGAGCAGTACTTC. Translated: CASSSPPGQGTLRDEQYF.